This T cell receptor beta chain emerged from a study of molecular identifiers for immune sequencing clone quantification. The CDR3 runs 15 residues. V lost 4 bases to trimming and J lost 0 bases; unmatched junction nucleotides: 5. Germline-derived CDR1 and CDR2 are SEHNR and FQNEAQ (reference sequence). Libraries from naive CD8 cells were generated from roughly 18,000 to 920,000 sorted cells (with 10%, 30% or 50% RNA). CD8+CD4-CCR7+CD45RA+ sorting gave the naive CD8 T cells. TCRdb analysed the PCR reads with MiXCR anew, one entry per CDR3 protein. This sample has around 460,000 distinct CDR3 sequences; around 23% occur once, and the top ten carry around 0.76%. This clonotype was found many times.

This rearrangement joins TRBV7-9 to TRBJ1-1, with 7 bases matching TRBD1. The sample consisted of naive CD8+ T cells from blood, with Jurkat cell RNA spiked in. Described subset: FACS-sorted CD8+CD4-CCR7+CD45RA+ naive T cells. The sequence was obtained from a human donor in good health. Some libraries in this study had Jurkat cell RNA spiked in. The CDR3 nucleotides are TGTGCCAGCAGCTCCCCGGGACAGTTGAACACTGAAGCTTTCTTT. This gives the protein CASSSPGQLNTEAFF.